The present T cell receptor beta chain was sequenced within a study of vaccination and CD4 T cells after COVID-19. Sample treatment: roughly ten-day PBMC culture with coronavirus spike peptide pools or control peptides (ViraFEST assay). In the ViraFEST assay, peptide-pool expansion preceded TCR sequencing of expanded clonotypes. Half-medium changes with fresh IL-2 medium occurred on days 3 and 7. This clonotype was seen more than once but under ten times. What it binds is not known. With the Oncomine TCR Beta short-read assay, DNA from cultured CD4+ T cells was sequenced. The source of extracted genomic DNA was cultured CD4+ T cells. TCRdb reprocessed the PCR reads via MiXCR and lists one record per CDR3 protein. The table has under 15,000 distinct CDR3 sequences, about 50% seen once. CDR1 and CDR2 (germline): MNHEY, SVGEGT. The CDR3 spans 14 residues. The J segment lost 5 bases and the V segment lost 2 bases, leaving 3 bases of the junction unmatched.

The chain combines TRBV6-2 or TRBV6-3 with TRBJ1-2; 9 positions agree with TRBD1. Sequencing input: CD4+ T cells from blood, cultured in vitro. The receptor was isolated from a human donor who had recovered from COVID-19. CDR3 coding DNA: TGTGCCAGCAGTTACGACAGGGGGGATTATGGCTACACCTTC. The encoded protein is CASSYDRGDYGYTF.